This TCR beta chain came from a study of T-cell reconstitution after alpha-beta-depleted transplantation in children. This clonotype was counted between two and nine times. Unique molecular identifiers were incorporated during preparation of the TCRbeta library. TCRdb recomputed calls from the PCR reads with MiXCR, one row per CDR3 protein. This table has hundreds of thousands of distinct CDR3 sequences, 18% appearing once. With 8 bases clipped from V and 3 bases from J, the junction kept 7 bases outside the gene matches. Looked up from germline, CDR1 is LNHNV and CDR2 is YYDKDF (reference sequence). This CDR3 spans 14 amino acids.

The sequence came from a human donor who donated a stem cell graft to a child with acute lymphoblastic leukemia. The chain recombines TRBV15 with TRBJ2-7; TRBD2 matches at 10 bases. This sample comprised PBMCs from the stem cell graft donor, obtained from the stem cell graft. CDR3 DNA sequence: TGTGCCACCTCTACCGGGACTAGCGACTACGAGCAGTACTTC. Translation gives CATSTGTSDYEQYF.